Shown below are 24 T cell receptor beta chains from a single sample sequenced in a study of blood T cell repertoires in COVID-19 (dated by TCRdb to the early 2020s). Libraries were made using the immunoSEQ multiplex PCR assay. TCRdb obtained this table from immuneACCESS and retained in-frame rearrangements with V and J assigned. These tables miss some clones; where compared with another copy, unresolved V genes account for less than half of the shortfall, and the remainder is unexplained. The sample table lists 350,000 to 400,000 clones, over 75% of them with a count of one. The top ten hold over 0.9% of the sample. The specimen was PBMCs or T cells enriched from blood (not recorded which). The origin of the receptors is a woman in her twenties or thirties with acute COVID-19.

The chain carries TRBV4-1 and TRBJ1-2, with TRBD1 identical over 8 bases. Trimming removed 2 bases from V and 4 bases from J; junction bases left unmatched: 6. The V gene's germline CDR1 is MGHRA and CDR2 YSYEKL. The length of the CDR3 is 15 residues. The CDR3 coding sequence is TGCGCCAGCAGCCAACCCCGGGACAGGTTCTATGGCTACACCTTC. This gives the protein CASSQPRDRFYGYTF.

In this sample, this clone turned up a few times. The chain has TRBV5-1 and TRBJ1-4; a weak D match, TRBD1 (5 bases). The CDR3 is made up of 15 amino acids. From germline, CDR1 is SGHRS and CDR2 YFSETQ. V lost 0 bases, J lost 7 bases, and 13 bases lay in between. The CDR3 sequence: CASSLDAGMGEKLFF. The DNA of the CDR3 is TGCGCCAGCAGCTTGGATGCAGGGATGGGTGAAAAACTGTTTTTT.

The chain links TRBV5-1 to TRBJ1-3; TRBD1 agrees at 7 bases. The junction had 4 bases not matched to a gene; V was cut back by 0 bases and J by 4 bases. The germline gives CDR1 SGHRS, CDR2 YFSETQ. The CDR3 loop spans 15 amino acids. The CDR3 region has the DNA TGCGCCAGCAGCTTGGCGACAGGGTTGGGAAACACCATATATTTT. Translation: CASSLATGLGNTIYF.

This clone was counted between two and nine times. The V gene is TRBV30, the J gene TRBJ2-3, with 10 positions matching TRBD2. The V and J ends lost 0 bases and 4 bases, in that order; junction bases with no gene match: 4. This CDR3 is 15 amino acids long. The germline CDR1 and CDR2 sequences are GTSNPN and SVGIG (reference sequence). CDR3 loop: CAWSVTSGGADTQYF. The CDR3 bases are TGTGCCTGGAGTGTAACCAGCGGGGGGGCAGATACGCAGTATTTT. Based on the CDR3 plus reference TRBV30 and TRBJ2-3, the full variable domain is SQTIHQWPATLVQPVGSPLSLECTVEGTSNPNLYWYRQAAGRGLQLLFYSVGIGQISSEVPQNLSASRPQDRQFILSSKKLLLSDSGFYLCAWSVTSGGADTQYFGPGTRLTVL.

Points on this clone: This sample also contains other DNA sequences that code for the same CDR3. CDR3 region: CASSLAGGLYNEQFF. As DNA, the CDR3 is TGTGCCAGCAGTCTAGCGGGGGGACTTTACAATGAGCAGTTCTTC. The chain joins TRBV27 to TRBJ2-1; 11 bases are shared with TRBD2. This CDR3 comprises 15 residues. Germline CDR1 is MNHEY and CDR2 is SMNVEV (reference sequence). The V segment lost 5 bases and the J segment 4 bases; nucleotides outside the gene matches: 4.

The gene calls are TRBV27 and TRBJ1-1; D possibly corresponds to TRBD1 (6 bases). The CDR3 extends over 14 amino acids. The V end lost 8 bases, the J end lost 8 bases, and 21 bases lay between the germline ends. The germline V gene has CDR1 MNHEY and CDR2 SMNVEV (reference sequence). The CDR3 is CASRPRAGAIEAFF. As DNA, the CDR3 is TGTGCCAGCCGACCACGGGCAGGGGCCATAGAAGCTTTCTTT.

The J gene is TRBJ1-5, the V gene TRBV2; 10 nucleotides line up with TRBD1. Germline CDR1 SNHLY, CDR2 FYNNEI. The V segment lost 8 bases and the J segment 6 bases; nucleotides outside the gene matches: 4. The CDR3 has 13 amino acids. This CDR3 reads CASRDRGFQPQHF. As DNA, the CDR3 is TGTGCCAGCCGGGACAGGGGATTTCAGCCCCAGCATTTT.

The chain combines TRBV15 with TRBJ2-3, with 12 bases lining up with TRBD2. V trimming: 3 bases; J trimming: 1 base; junction bases outside the gene matches: 17. The CDR3 has 21 residues. Germline V gene sequence: CDR1 LNHNV, CDR2 YYDKDF (reference sequence). In DNA form, the CDR3 reads TGTGCCACCAGCAGTGGACTGGGACTAGCGGGCGGGGTGTGGGGCACAGATACGCAGTATTTT. This codes for CATSSGLGLAGGVWGTDTQYF.

V and J are TRBV19 and TRBJ2-7; 10 bases are a match to TRBD1. The CDR3 runs 14 residues. V lost 5 bases and J lost 6; bases outside the gene matches: 7. Germline assignment: CDR1 LNHDA and CDR2 SQIVND (reference sequence). The chain's CDR3 is CASSPPGQGLEQYF. The CDR3, as DNA: TGTGCCAGTAGTCCACCGGGACAGGGGCTCGAGCAGTACTTC.

This rearrangement joins TRBV29-1 to TRBJ1-2, with a tentative D call TRBD1 (6 bases). The CDR3 is made up of 11 amino acids. The germline CDR1 and CDR2 sequences are SQVTM and ANQGSEA. V was shortened by 3 bases and J by 6 bases, with 8 bases between the two germline ends. CDR3 loop: CSVDRGDGYTF. The CDR3 nucleotides read TGCAGCGTTGACAGGGGCGATGGCTACACCTTC. Looking up the rest from reference TRBV29-1 and TRBJ1-2 gives the full variable domain: SAVISQKPSRDICQRGTSLTIQCQVDSQVTMMFWYRQQPGQSLTLIATANQGSEATYESGFVIDKFPISRPNLTFSTLTVSNMSPEDSSIYLCSVDRGDGYTFGSGTRLTVV.

The chain joins TRBV11-2 to TRBJ1-4, with a weak D call TRBD1 (6 bases). Germline values: CDR1 SGHAT, CDR2 FQNNGV. This CDR3 has 14 amino acids. The V end lost 5 bases, the J end lost 6 bases, and 13 bases lay between the germline ends. CDR3 DNA sequence: TGTGCCAGCAGCCCAGGGGAATCTGATGAAAAACTGTTTTTT. Encoded protein: CASSPGESDEKLFF.

The J gene is TRBJ1-1, the V gene TRBV3-1 (or the pseudogene TRBV3-2); 8 nucleotides agree with TRBD1. This CDR3 has 15 residues. V dropped 6 bases and J dropped 0; count of bases not matched to a gene: 6. Germline V gene sequence: CDR1 LGHDT, CDR2 YNNKEL (reference sequence). This chain's CDR3 is CASSLQGVVNTEAFF. Here the CDR3 DNA reads TGTGCCAGCAGTCTACAGGGGGTAGTGAACACTGAAGCTTTCTTT.

The chain carries TRBV11-3 and TRBJ2-3; D ambiguous. Trimming cost V 1 base and J 3 bases, with 8 bases left between them. Germline V gene data show CDR1 as SGHNT and CDR2 as YENEEA. The CDR3 is 14 amino acids. This CDR3 reads CASSLGSATDTQYF. CDR3 DNA: TGTGCCAGCAGCTTAGGAAGTGCGACAGATACGCAGTATTTT.

The chain links TRBV30 to TRBJ1-2; weak D call: TRBD1 (6 bases). Germline V gene sequence: CDR1 GTSNPN, CDR2 SVGIG (reference sequence). CDR3 length: 14 residues. V dropped 0 bases and J dropped 4 bases, with 12 bases sitting between them. This CDR3 reads CAWSVWGQFYGYTF. The CDR3 DNA is TGTGCCTGGAGTGTCTGGGGGCAGTTCTATGGCTACACCTTC.

V is TRBV4-1 and J is TRBJ2-3; 11 positions match TRBD2. The CDR3 spans 16 residues. CDR1 is MGHRA, CDR2 YSYEKL, per germline. After removal of 4 bases from V and 6 bases from J, the junction contained 9 bases not matched to a gene. CDR3 protein: CASSPNSGGVRDTQYF. The CDR3 nucleotides are TGCGCCAGCAGCCCCAATAGCGGGGGGGTTAGGGATACGCAGTATTTT.

The chain joins TRBV18 to TRBJ2-5, with TRBD1 matching 9 bases. This CDR3 has 18 amino acids. Germline assignment: CDR1 KGHSH and CDR2 LQKENI. V was clipped by 3 bases and J by 3 bases; unmatched bases: 14. CDR3 coding DNA: TGTGCCAGCTCACCGCAATACTATGGAACAGGGGGCGAAGAGACCCAGTACTTC. It translates to CASSPQYYGTGGEETQYF.

The V and J genes are TRBV29-1 and TRBJ2-5; 11 nucleotides agree with TRBD1. Germline trimming cut 2 bases from V and 7 bases from J; bases unmatched to any gene: 9. Germline V lookup: CDR1 SQVTM, CDR2 ANQGSEA. The CDR3 has 15 amino acids. Here the CDR3 reads CSVEKGTGGSRTQYF. The CDR3, as DNA: TGCAGCGTTGAAAAAGGGACAGGGGGTTCCAGGACCCAGTACTTC.

The genes are TRBV19 and TRBJ1-5; D is unclear. Germline CDR1 LNHDA, CDR2 SQIVND (reference sequence). The germline V and J ends were trimmed by 3 bases and 5 bases, with 17 bases remaining between them. The CDR3 is 16 residues long. The CDR3 region has the DNA TGTGCCAGTAGTATCGCCCTCCGACTCGGCCATCAGCCCCAGCATTTT. Protein sequence: CASSIALRLGHQPQHF.

The count of this clone is one. This rearrangement joins TRBV5-1 to TRBJ2-3, with TRBD2 matching over 9 bases. Trimming cost V 1 base and J 1 base; bases outside gene matches: 7. The CDR3 is 17 residues long. Per the germline V gene, CDR1 is SGHRS and CDR2 is YFSETQ. The CDR3 DNA is TGCGCCAGCAGCTTGATAGCGGGGGTTCGGGGCACAGATACGCAGTATTTT. Its protein product is CASSLIAGVRGTDTQYF.

The gene calls are TRBV19 and TRBJ1-2, with 8 positions matching TRBD1. Germline V CDR1 and CDR2: LNHDA, SQIVND (reference sequence). After removal of 4 bases from V and 4 bases from J, the junction contained 5 bases not matched to a gene. The CDR3 spans 14 residues. The CDR3 nucleotides read TGTGCCAGTAGTAACGACAGGGGAGGCTATGGCTACACCTTC. Its protein product is CASSNDRGGYGYTF.

The V gene is TRBV13, the J gene TRBJ2-2; 14 bases agree with TRBD2. CDR3 length equals 19 residues. The germline CDR1 and CDR2 sequences are PRHDT and FYEKMQ (reference sequence). The V gene end was trimmed by 5 bases and the J gene end by 4 bases; junction bases not matched to a gene: 12. The CDR3 region has the DNA TGTGCCAGCAGCAACGGACCGGGACTAGCGGGGGTGGGCACCGGGGAGCTGTTTTTT. Its translation is CASSNGPGLAGVGTGELFF.

This chain uses TRBV7-9 with TRBJ2-3, with D perhaps matching TRBD2 (6 bases). This CDR3 spans 16 amino acids. Trimming pared 5 bases from V and 3 bases from J, leaving 18 bases between. Germline V gene sequence: CDR1 SEHNR, CDR2 FQNEAQ (reference sequence). The CDR3 nucleotides read TGTGCCAGCAGCCCGGGGGAGACTCTCCTGACAGATACGCAGTATTTT. Protein sequence: CASSPGETLLTDTQYF.

The gene calls are TRBV12-3 or TRBV12-4 and TRBJ2-4; D is possibly TRBD1 (6 bases). This CDR3 has 12 amino acids. Trimming removed 7 bases from V and 9 bases from J, with 13 bases in between. For the CDR3, the DNA is TGTGCCAGCACGCAGGGGCCTGGCATTCAGTACTTC. Its protein product is CASTQGPGIQYF.

The chain joins TRBV27 to TRBJ1-6; D is unclear. Between the trimmed V and J ends, which lost 8 bases and 0 bases, there was a span of 5 bases. The CDR3 length is 13 residues. Germline values: CDR1 MNHEY, CDR2 SMNVEV (reference sequence). The CDR3: CASGPSYNSPLHF. The CDR3 region has the DNA TGTGCCAGCGGGCCCTCCTATAATTCACCCCTCCACTTT.